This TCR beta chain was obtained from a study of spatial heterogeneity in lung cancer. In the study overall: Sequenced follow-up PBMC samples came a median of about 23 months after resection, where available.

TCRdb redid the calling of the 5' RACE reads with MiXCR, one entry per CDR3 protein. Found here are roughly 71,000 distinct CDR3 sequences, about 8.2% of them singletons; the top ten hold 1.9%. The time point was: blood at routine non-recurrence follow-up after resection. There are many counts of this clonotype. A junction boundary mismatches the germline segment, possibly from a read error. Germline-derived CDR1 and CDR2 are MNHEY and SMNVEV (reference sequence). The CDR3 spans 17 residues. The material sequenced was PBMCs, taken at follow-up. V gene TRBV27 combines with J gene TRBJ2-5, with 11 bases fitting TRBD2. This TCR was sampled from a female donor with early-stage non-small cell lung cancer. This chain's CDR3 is CASSSLFLAGGYESQYF. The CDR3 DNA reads TGTGCCAGCAGTTCCCTTTTCCTAGCGGGAGGCTACGAGAGCCAGTACTTC.